This T cell receptor beta chain was documented in a study of cytomegalovirus exposure and HLA in healthy donors. Researchers ran the PCR with 60 Vbeta and 13 Jbeta primers. Clones were sequenced by immunoSEQ multiplex PCR, and TCRdb holds only the in-frame ones, with some missing. This table holds some 150,000 clones, about 80% found once. The clonotype originates from a man between 18 and 35 years old in good health and CMV-seropositive. The sequenced sample was PBMCs.

This chain's CDR3 is CASSSDSSNQPQHF. DNA of the CDR3: TGTGCCAGCAGCTCGGACAGTAGCAATCAGCCCCAGCATTTT. The V call is TRBV7-8, the J call TRBJ1-5, with D possibly TRBD1 on 6 matching bases. The germline V gene encodes CDR1 SGHVS and CDR2 FQNEAQ. CDR3 size: 14 residues. The ends were cut back, 4 bases at V and 0 bases at J, with 7 bases in the middle.